This T cell receptor (beta chain) appears in the sequencing data of a study of blood T cell repertoires in COVID-19. Trimming removed 6 bases from V and 0 bases from J, with 6 bases in between. The CDR3 covers 13 residues. Germline CDR1 and CDR2: SGHTA and FQGNSA. This clone has a handful of counts. The method was immunoSEQ multiplex PCR; TCRdb's version includes in-frame clones alone and lacks a portion of them. This table has around 220,000 clones, approximately 85% appearing once. This sequence was found in a woman aged 80 or over with COVID-19, enrolled during active disease. V usage is TRBV7-2 and J usage is TRBJ1-3; possible D gene TRBD1, 5 bases. The sequenced material came from peripheral blood. For the CDR3, the DNA is TGTGCCAGCAGGACAGCCTCTGGAAACACCATATATTTT. It codes for CASRTASGNTIYF.